The rows below give T cell receptor beta chains drawn from one sample of a study of blood T cells in healthy people across ages. TCRdb reprocessed the 5' RACE reads via MiXCR and lists one record per CDR3 protein. The sample records about a million distinct CDR3 sequences, roughly 52% being singletons. Source material: blood. These receptors originate from a man aged 25 to 40 in good health. The CDR3 runs from the conserved cysteine through the conserved F or W. Clone size, where shown, is once, few, many, or a class for clones that have expanded.

clone size,V gene,J gene,CDR3 protein
-,TRBV20-1,TRBJ1-1,CSAQGQGKGEAFF
-,TRBV29-1,TRBJ2-7,CSVTPWGEQYF
-,TRBV7-2,-,CASSFRVPELAGMTEQYF
-,TRBV24-1,TRBJ2-7,CATSDPTASYEQYF
-,TRBV5-1,TRBJ2-2,CASSLGTSPGELFF
-,TRBV7-9,TRBJ2-7,CASSSSGQSYEQYF
-,TRBV5-4,TRBJ2-5,CASSIGRGGEETQYF
few,TRBV15,TRBJ2-3,CATSRTTSGGGTDTQYF
-,TRBV5-1,TRBJ2-3,CASSLESLVDTQYF
-,TRBV5-1,TRBJ2-4,CASSQVPWIRGPAKNIQYF
few,TRBV4-3,TRBJ1-6,CASSQERYSPLHF
many,TRBV7-2,TRBJ2-2,CASSPPSGGVTGELFF
-,TRBV4-3,-,CASSQDGVAGGETQFF
-,TRBV27,TRBJ1-6,CASSLAANSPLHF
-,TRBV4-2,TRBJ2-5,CASSQENRGSETQYF
-,TRBV9,TRBJ2-2,CASSVEQGRGGELFF
-,TRBV5-1,TRBJ2-7,CASSLEGRAEQYF
few,TRBV29-1,TRBJ2-1,CSVGPGLAGGQFF
-,TRBV6-6,TRBJ2-7,CASSYPQTSGAEQYF
-,TRBV29-1,TRBJ2-1,CSVEEQTSSYNEQFF
-,TRBV7-9,TRBJ2-2,CASSSTGVTNTGELFF
few,TRBV2,TRBJ2-3,CASSGSGLAGYTQYF
-,TRBV6-2/TRBV6-3,TRBJ2-7,CASGTYTYEQYF
-,TRBV10-3,TRBJ1-1,CAISESTGRAEAFF
-,TRBV4-1,TRBJ1-4,CASSQPGEGTNEKLFF
-,TRBV28,TRBJ2-1,CASSFWQGLRNEQFF
-,TRBV27,TRBJ2-1,CASSFSSGASYNEQFF
-,TRBV6-6,TRBJ1-5,CASSAQGNGNQPQHF
once,TRBV24-1,TRBJ2-4,CATSDQGAKNIQYF
once,TRBV4-3,TRBJ2-5,CASSQESAGDIQETQYF
few,TRBV29-1,TRBJ1-5,CSVGPNGSNQPQHF
few,TRBV6-5,TRBJ2-7,CASQPGDRFYEQYF
-,TRBV20-1,TRBJ1-4,CSATQLNPNEKLFF
-,TRBV4-1,TRBJ2-7,CASSQDISAHYEQYF
few,TRBV2,TRBJ1-2,CASSITGTLYGYTF
-,TRBV29-1,TRBJ2-1,CSVCPRGRNEQFF
few,TRBV7-2,TRBJ1-6,CASSLVTGSYNSPLHF
-,TRBV10-3,TRBJ1-5,CAISESAGRFGQPQHF
-,TRBV27,TRBJ2-3,CASRESGPDTQYF
-,TRBV24-1,TRBJ2-3,CATRGGQSADTQYF
few,TRBV10-3,TRBJ1-1,CASGGVNTEAFF
few,TRBV30,TRBJ2-4,CAWEQGLNIQYF
-,TRBV5-1,TRBJ2-1,CASSFAQGGYNEQFF
-,TRBV6-6,TRBJ2-7,CASSYPLAGATYEQYF
few,TRBV10-3,TRBJ2-1,CAIEKGQGAYNEQFF
few,TRBV15,TRBJ2-3,CATSPASKVADTQYF
few,TRBV7-9,TRBJ1-6,CASSVGTSASPLHF
-,TRBV4-2,TRBJ2-1,CASSQGRTDFNEQFF